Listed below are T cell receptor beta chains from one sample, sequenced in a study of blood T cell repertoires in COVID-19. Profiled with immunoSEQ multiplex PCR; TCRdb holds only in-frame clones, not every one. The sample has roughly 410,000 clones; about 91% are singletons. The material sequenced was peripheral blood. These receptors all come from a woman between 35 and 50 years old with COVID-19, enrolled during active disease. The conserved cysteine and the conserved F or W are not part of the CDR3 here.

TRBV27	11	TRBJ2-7	ASTAKTGDEQY
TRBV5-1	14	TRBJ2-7	ASSLGSGGLSYEQY
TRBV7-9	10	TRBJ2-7	ASSFQSYEQY
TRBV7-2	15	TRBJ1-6	ASSLSPSSSYNSPLH
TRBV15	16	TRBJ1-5	ATSRVGRGESSNQPQH
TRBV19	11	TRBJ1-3	ASSMGPGDTIY
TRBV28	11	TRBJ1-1	ASSLPQGSEAF
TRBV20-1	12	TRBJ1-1	SASSTHFGTEAF
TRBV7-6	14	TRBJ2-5	ASSFRGGAYQETQY
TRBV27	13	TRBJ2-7	ASSLTGTGAYEQY
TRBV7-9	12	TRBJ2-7	ASSPRTGTYEQY
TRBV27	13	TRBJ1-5	ASSGAGTGYQPQH
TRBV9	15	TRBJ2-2	ASSVTPRFANTGELF
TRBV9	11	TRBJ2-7	ASSGYRDSEQY
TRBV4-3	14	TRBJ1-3	ASSQDSGTGGHTIY
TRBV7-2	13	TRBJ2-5	ASSLLTGRGETQY
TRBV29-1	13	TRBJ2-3	SVDFRGLGTDTQY
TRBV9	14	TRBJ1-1	ASSVRRVPRDTEAF
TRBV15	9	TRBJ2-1	ATSLRGEQF
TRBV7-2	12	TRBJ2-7	ASSPGTGYYEQY
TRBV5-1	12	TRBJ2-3	ASTDRLGTDTQY
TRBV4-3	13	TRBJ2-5	ASSQDRGRQETQY
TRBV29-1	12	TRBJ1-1	SAYRRDKNTEAF
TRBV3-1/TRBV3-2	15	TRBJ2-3	ASSIGGGTPSTDTQY
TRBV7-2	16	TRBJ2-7	ASSFQTSGRVPTYEQY
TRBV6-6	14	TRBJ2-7	ASSPLGLGGGNEQY
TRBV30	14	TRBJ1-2	AWSANRPGGVNGYT
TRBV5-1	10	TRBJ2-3	ASSILEGTQY
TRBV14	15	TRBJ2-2	ASSRGLAGVRTGELF
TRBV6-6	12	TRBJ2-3	ASSRQGETDTQY
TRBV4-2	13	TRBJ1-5	ASSQEKGGNQPQH
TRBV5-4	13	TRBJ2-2	ASSITAGGTGELF
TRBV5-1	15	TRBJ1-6	ASSLWGQGENGSPLH
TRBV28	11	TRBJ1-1	ASSSYRNTEAF
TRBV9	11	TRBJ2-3	ASRGGGTDTQY
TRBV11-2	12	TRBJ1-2	ASSYTSTEYGYT
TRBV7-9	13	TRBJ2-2	ASSLSGDITGELF
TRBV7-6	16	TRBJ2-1	ASSSIQAGALTYNEQF
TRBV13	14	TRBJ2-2	ASSPGTGPNTGELF
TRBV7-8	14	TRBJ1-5	ASSPPSVRRDQPQH
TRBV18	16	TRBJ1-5	ASSPIPPQGGKNQPQH
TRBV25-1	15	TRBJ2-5	ASSDPKGGVPRETQY
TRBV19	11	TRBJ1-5	ASSMGLDQPQH
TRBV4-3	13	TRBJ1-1	ASSQAHRENTEAF
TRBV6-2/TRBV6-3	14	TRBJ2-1	ASSQIGGVSYNEQF
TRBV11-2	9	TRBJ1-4	ASSSNEKLF
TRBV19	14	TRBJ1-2	ASSRPGGGLHYGYT
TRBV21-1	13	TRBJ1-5	ASSKMFGQRQPQH